The sequence of this T cell receptor beta chain was determined in a study of blood T cell repertoires in COVID-19. Turning to the study itself: PBMCs, B-cell-depleted T cells, or T cells were the source of the cDNA or gDNA that made up the material.

Original analysis: The assay estimated nucleated cells by amplifying reference gene primers. TCRdb keeps only in-frame clones here, not all; method: immunoSEQ multiplex PCR. V and J calls and clone size follow that table, whereas D and trimming were derived from the DNA. The repertoire consists of fewer than 600,000 clones, with approximately 89% occurring once and the leading ten covering around 0.95%. This CDR3 has 18 amino acids. V lost 8 bases, J lost 0 bases, and 23 bases lay in between. From germline, CDR1 is LNHDA and CDR2 SQIVND (reference sequence). Seattle patients were enrolled during active infection and followed longitudinally.

The sequence was obtained from a man aged 18 to 35 with COVID-19, enrolled during active disease. The specimen was peripheral blood. V is TRBV19 and J is TRBJ1-5; weak D call: TRBD1 (5 bases). CDR3 sequence: CASGSKAGLQYSNQPQHF. CDR3 DNA: TGTGCCAGTGGGTCCAAAGCGGGACTCCAATATAGCAATCAGCCCCAGCATTTT.